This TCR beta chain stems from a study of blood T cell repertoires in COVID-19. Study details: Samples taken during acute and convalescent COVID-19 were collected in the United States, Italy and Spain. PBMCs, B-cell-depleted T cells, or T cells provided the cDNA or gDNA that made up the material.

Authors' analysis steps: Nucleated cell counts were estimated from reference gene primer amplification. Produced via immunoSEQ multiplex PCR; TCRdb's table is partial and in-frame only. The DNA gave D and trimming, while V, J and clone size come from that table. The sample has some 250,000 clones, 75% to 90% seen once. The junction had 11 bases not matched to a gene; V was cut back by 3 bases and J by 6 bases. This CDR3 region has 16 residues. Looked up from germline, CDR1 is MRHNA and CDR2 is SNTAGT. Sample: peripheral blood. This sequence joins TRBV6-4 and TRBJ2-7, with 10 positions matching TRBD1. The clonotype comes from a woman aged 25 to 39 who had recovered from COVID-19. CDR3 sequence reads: CASSEQRGDRGCEQYF. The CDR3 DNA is TGTGCCAGCAGTGAACAACGAGGGGACAGGGGTTGCGAGCAGTACTTC.